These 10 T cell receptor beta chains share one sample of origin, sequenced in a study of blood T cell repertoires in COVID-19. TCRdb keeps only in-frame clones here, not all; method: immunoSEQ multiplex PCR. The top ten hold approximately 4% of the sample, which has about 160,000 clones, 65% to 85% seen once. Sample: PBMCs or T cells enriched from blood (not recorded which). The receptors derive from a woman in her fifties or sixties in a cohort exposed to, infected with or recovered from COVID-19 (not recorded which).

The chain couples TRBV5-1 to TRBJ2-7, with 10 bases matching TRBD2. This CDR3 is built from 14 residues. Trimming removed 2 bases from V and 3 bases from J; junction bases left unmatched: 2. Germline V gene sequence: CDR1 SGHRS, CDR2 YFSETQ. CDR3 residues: CASSFTSGNYEQYF. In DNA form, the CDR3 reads TGCGCCAGCAGCTTCACTAGCGGGAACTACGAGCAGTACTTC. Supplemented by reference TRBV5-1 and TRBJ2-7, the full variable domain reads KAGVTQTPRYLIKTRGQQVTLSCSPISGHRSVSWYQQTPGQGLQFLFEYFSETQRNKGNFPGRFSGRQFSNSRSEMNVSTLELGDSALYLCASSFTSGNYEQYFGPGTRLTVT.

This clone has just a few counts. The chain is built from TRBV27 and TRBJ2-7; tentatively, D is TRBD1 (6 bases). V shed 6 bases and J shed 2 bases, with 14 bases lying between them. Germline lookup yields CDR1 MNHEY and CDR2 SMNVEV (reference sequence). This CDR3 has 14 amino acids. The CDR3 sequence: CASSRTDTTYEQYF. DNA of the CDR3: TGTGCCAGCAGCCGGACAGATACTACCTACGAGCAGTACTTC.

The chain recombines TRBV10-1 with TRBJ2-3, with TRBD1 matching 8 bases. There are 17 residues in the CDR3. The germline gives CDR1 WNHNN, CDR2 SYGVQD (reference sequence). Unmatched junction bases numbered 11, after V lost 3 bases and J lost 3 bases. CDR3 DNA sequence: TGCGCCAGCAGTGACCCTAAAGTGGACAGGGCTACAGATACGCAGTATTTT. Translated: CASSDPKVDRATDTQYF.

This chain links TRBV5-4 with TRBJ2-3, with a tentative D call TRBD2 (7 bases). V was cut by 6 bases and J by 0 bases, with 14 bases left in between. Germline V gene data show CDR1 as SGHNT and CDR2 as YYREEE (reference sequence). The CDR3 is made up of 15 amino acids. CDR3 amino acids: CASTIGGESTDTQYF. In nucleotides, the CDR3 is TGTGCCAGCACCATAGGGGGGGAGAGCACAGATACGCAGTATTTT.

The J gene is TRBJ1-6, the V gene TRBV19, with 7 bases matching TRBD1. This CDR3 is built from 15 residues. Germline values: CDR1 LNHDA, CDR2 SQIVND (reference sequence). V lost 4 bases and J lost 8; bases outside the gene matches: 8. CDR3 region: CASSTIDRDDSPLHF. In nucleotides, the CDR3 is TGTGCCAGTAGTACGATCGACAGGGATGATTCACCCCTCCACTTT.

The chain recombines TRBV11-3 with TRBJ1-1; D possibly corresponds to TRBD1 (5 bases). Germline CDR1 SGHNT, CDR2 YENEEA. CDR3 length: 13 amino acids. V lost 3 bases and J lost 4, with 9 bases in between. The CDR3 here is CASSFVGGTEAFF. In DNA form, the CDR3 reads TGTGCCAGCAGCTTTGTGGGGGGCACTGAAGCTTTCTTT.

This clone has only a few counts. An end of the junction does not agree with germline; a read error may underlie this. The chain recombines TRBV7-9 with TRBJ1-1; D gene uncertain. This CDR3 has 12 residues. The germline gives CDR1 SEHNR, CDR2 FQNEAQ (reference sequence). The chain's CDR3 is CASSLESQAPLF. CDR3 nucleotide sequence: TGTGCCAGCAGCTTAGAGTCGCAGGCACCTCTATTT.

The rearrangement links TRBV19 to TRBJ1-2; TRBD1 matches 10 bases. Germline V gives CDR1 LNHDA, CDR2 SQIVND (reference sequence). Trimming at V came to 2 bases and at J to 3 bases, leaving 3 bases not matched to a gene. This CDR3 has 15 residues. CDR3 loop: CASSIQTGGDYGYTF. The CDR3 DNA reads TGTGCCAGTAGTATACAGACAGGGGGCGACTATGGCTACACCTTC.

CDR3 DNA: TGTGCCACCAGCATCGAGAGCTCCTACGAGCAGTACTTC. Translation gives CATSIESSYEQYF. V and J are TRBV15 and TRBJ2-7; no reliable D call. V dropped 4 bases and J dropped 0 bases, with 7 bases sitting between them. The CDR3 runs to 13 residues. Germline CDR1 and CDR2: LNHNV and YYDKDF (reference sequence).

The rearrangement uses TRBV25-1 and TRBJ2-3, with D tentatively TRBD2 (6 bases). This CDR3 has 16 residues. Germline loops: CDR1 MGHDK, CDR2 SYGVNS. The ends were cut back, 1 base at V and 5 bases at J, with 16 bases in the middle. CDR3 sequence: CASSEWGDQIRDTQYF. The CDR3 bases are TGTGCCAGCAGTGAATGGGGGGACCAGATTCGAGATACGCAGTATTTT.